These 23 T cell receptor beta chains were all obtained from the same sample, sequenced in a study of cytomegalovirus exposure and HLA in healthy donors. The study ran its PCR with 60 Vbeta and 13 Jbeta primers. Here immunoSEQ multiplex PCR was the method, and the copy in TCRdb shows in-frame clones only, minus some. The table shows fewer than 200,000 clones, with around 63% occurring only once. The sequenced sample consisted of PBMCs. These receptors originate from a woman between 18 and 30 years old in good health and CMV-seropositive.

This clone was seen a handful of times. The chain uses TRBV7-3 and TRBJ2-3, with D hard to call. This CDR3 contains 14 residues. V lost 4 bases, J lost 0 bases, and 8 bases lay in between. The germline V gene has CDR1 SGHTA and CDR2 FQGTGA. CDR3 sequence reads: CASSSSLSTDTQYF. Here the CDR3 DNA reads TGTGCCAGCAGCTCGAGCTTGAGCACAGATACGCAGTATTTT.

J is TRBJ2-5 and V is TRBV5-1; perhaps TRBD2 as D (5 bases). Trimming stripped 0 bases from V and 0 bases from J, with 9 bases between. The CDR3 contains 15 residues. Germline lookup yields CDR1 SGHRS and CDR2 YFSETQ. For the CDR3, the DNA is TGCGCCAGCAGCTTGGTCGCCGGGAACCAAGAGACCCAGTACTTC. Amino acid sequence: CASSLVAGNQETQYF.

Only a few counts were recorded for this clone. J is TRBJ2-7 and V is TRBV25-1; D may be TRBD2 (5 bases). CDR1 is MGHDK and CDR2 is SYGVNS in the germline V gene. Trimming shortened V by 10 bases and J by 5 bases, and 21 bases separated the two germline ends. The CDR3 spans 14 residues. CDR3 DNA: TGTGCCACTGAGGGAACCTTTAGAGTTCACGAGCAGTACTTC. Amino acid sequence: CATEGTFRVHEQYF.

In this sample, this clone turned up once. J is TRBJ2-3 and V is TRBV28; D is perhaps TRBD2 (8 bases). CDR3 length: 20 amino acids. Germline V gene lookup returns CDR1 MDHEN and CDR2 SYDVKM. V was cut by 3 bases and J by 4 bases, with 29 bases left in between. Here the CDR3 DNA reads TGTGCCAGCAGTTTTTCCCTGGCCGTGGGGACAGCGGGAGTACCAGATACGCAGTATTTT. Translation gives CASSFSLAVGTAGVPDTQYF.

Comment on this clone: Sequence at one end of the junction differs from germline and may be a read error. J is TRBJ2-2 and V is TRBV6-5; D might be TRBD2 (6 bases). CDR3 length: 14 amino acids. CDR1 and CDR2 from the germline V gene are MNHEY and SVGAGI. This CDR3 reads CATASQGNTGGLFF. In DNA, the CDR3 is TGTGCCACCGCTTCTCAGGGAAACACCGGGGGGCTGTTTTTT.

The J gene is TRBJ1-5, the V gene TRBV30; D might be TRBD1 (5 bases). Germline loops: CDR1 GTSNPN, CDR2 SVGIG (reference sequence). The CDR3 runs 15 residues. With 2 bases removed from V and 4 bases from J, the gap between germline ends came to 15 bases. CDR3 coding DNA: TGTGCCTGGAGTCCAGGGCTATCTTTAAATCAGCCCCAGCATTTT. It yields the protein CAWSPGLSLNQPQHF.

The chain combines TRBV28 with TRBJ2-1, with TRBD1 identical over 8 bases. V shed 10 bases, J shed 1 base, and the junction held 9 bases outside the gene matches. Germline V gives CDR1 MDHEN, CDR2 SYDVKM. The length of the CDR3 is 15 residues. The CDR3 sequence is CANSRGTGSYNEQFF. The CDR3 coding sequence is TGTGCCAACTCCAGGGGGACAGGATCCTACAATGAGCAGTTCTTC.

A note on this clone: Mismatch with germline at one junction end may stem from a read error. The chain links TRBV7-9 to TRBJ1-5, with TRBD1 matching 9 bases. Germline assignment: CDR1 SEHNR and CDR2 FQNEAQ (reference sequence). The length of the CDR3 is 17 residues. DNA for the CDR3: TGTTCCAGCAGCTACGGGAGGGGGACAGGGTGGAATCAGCCCCAGCATTTT. This sequence encodes CSSSYGRGTGWNQPQHF.

This clone was recorded once. The V gene is TRBV19, the J gene TRBJ1-2, with 7 bases fitting TRBD1. The CDR3 is 14 amino acids. Germline V gene lookup returns CDR1 LNHDA and CDR2 SQIVND (reference sequence). J lost 5 bases, V lost 4 bases, and 7 bases had no gene match. This chain's CDR3 is CASSTPGQLYGYTF. Written as DNA, the CDR3 is TGTGCCAGTAGTACACCGGGACAGTTGTATGGCTACACCTTC.

The rearrangement joins TRBV28 to TRBJ2-1; the D gene is possibly TRBD1 (6 bases). Germline V gene sequence: CDR1 MDHEN, CDR2 SYDVKM. This CDR3 is 15 amino acids long. Trimming shortened V by 3 bases and J by 7 bases, and 16 bases separated the two germline ends. CDR3 protein: CASSFPNRVGNEQFF. The CDR3 nucleotides are TGTGCCAGCAGTTTCCCGAACAGGGTAGGAAATGAGCAGTTCTTC.

This chain uses TRBV7-9 with TRBJ2-1; perhaps TRBD2 as D (5 bases). CDR3 length: 15 residues. V lost 1 base and J lost 7, with 14 bases in between. Germline CDR1 and CDR2: SEHNR and FQNEAQ (reference sequence). The CDR3 region is CASSLGSGVQNEQFF. The CDR3 nucleotides read TGTGCCAGCAGCTTAGGGTCCGGGGTTCAAAATGAGCAGTTCTTC.

This clone was recorded only once. CDR3 coding DNA: TGTGCCAGTAGATCCGGGACTAGTATAGATGAGCAGTTCTTC. It encodes CASRSGTSIDEQFF. The chain recombines TRBV19 with TRBJ2-1, with 8 nucleotides matching TRBD2. The CDR3 has 14 amino acids. The germline gives CDR1 LNHDA, CDR2 SQIVND (reference sequence). J gave up 8 bases and V 6 bases, and 9 bases lay outside the gene matches.

The chain links TRBV30 to TRBJ2-7; a weak D match, TRBD1 (6 bases). The CDR3 is 14 residues long. The V end was cut by 5 bases, the J end by 1 base, with 15 bases between. Germline V CDR1 and CDR2: GTSNPN, SVGIG (reference sequence). Here the CDR3 DNA reads TGTGCCTGGTCACCGCAAGACAGGTCCTACGAGCAGTACTTC. Its translation is CAWSPQDRSYEQYF.

The V call is TRBV29-1, the J call TRBJ1-2; TRBD1 aligns across 10 bases. Germline V lookup: CDR1 SQVTM, CDR2 ANQGSEA. The V gene end was trimmed by 4 bases and the J gene end by 8 bases; junction bases not matched to a gene: 7. The CDR3 loop spans 13 amino acids. CDR3: CSVVTGGNSGYTF. CDR3 DNA: TGCAGCGTTGTGACAGGGGGCAACTCCGGCTACACCTTC.

This clone has only a few counts. V usage is TRBV7-2 and J usage is TRBJ2-3, with 11 bases fitting TRBD2. The CDR3 has 15 residues. V lost 5 bases to trimming and J lost 9 bases; unmatched junction nucleotides: 10. Germline V gene sequence: CDR1 SGHTA, CDR2 FQGNSA. The CDR3 is CASSLLAGELLTQYF. The CDR3 DNA is TGTGCCAGCAGCCTACTAGCGGGGGAGCTATTGACGCAGTATTTT.

Here the CDR3 reads CASSFRETQYF. The CDR3 nucleotides read TGTGCCAGCAGCTTTAGAGAGACCCAGTACTTC. The chain uses TRBV5-6 and TRBJ2-5; D unclear. The germline V gene encodes CDR1 SGHDT and CDR2 YYEEEE. V lost 2 bases and J 4 bases, leaving 3 bases between the germline ends. There are 11 residues in the CDR3.

The chain combines TRBV4-2 with TRBJ2-5, with D possibly matching TRBD2 (6 bases). This CDR3 has 14 amino acids. Germline assignment: CDR1 LGHNA and CDR2 YNFKEQ. Trimming removed 4 bases from V and 7 bases from J, with 16 bases in between. Here the CDR3 DNA reads TGTGCCAGCAGCCCACCGGGACTGGGGGGGACCCAGTACTTC. Translated, it gives CASSPPGLGGTQYF.

The V gene is TRBV7-2, the J gene TRBJ2-1; TRBD1 aligns across 9 bases. This CDR3 spans 16 amino acids. V was pared by 2 bases and J by 7 bases, with 9 bases of the junction left unmatched. The V gene's germline CDR1 is SGHTA and CDR2 FQGNSA. CDR3 in DNA: TGTGCCAGCAGCTTAAAGCAGGGGACAGGGTCGAATGAGCAGTTCTTC. This translates into CASSLKQGTGSNEQFF.

This clone was counted a few times. The chain links TRBV5-4 to TRBJ2-5, with a tentative D call TRBD2 (7 bases). The germline V gene encodes CDR1 SGHNT and CDR2 YYREEE (reference sequence). This CDR3 spans 15 amino acids. V dropped 0 bases and J dropped 2 bases, with 11 bases sitting between them. The CDR3 region is CASSLEGGLQETQYF. CDR3 bases: TGTGCCAGCAGCTTGGAGGGGGGGCTTCAAGAGACCCAGTACTTC.

A few counts support this clone. V usage is TRBV5-4 and J usage is TRBJ2-7; maybe TRBD2 (5 bases). Trimming removed 2 bases at V and 3 bases at J, with 9 bases between. From germline, CDR1 is SGHNT and CDR2 YYREEE (reference sequence). There are 13 residues in the CDR3. This CDR3 reads CASSFLGSYEQYF. The CDR3 DNA follows: TGTGCCAGCAGCTTTTTAGGGAGCTACGAGCAGTACTTC.

The chain carries TRBV25-1 and TRBJ2-1, with 9 bases aligning to TRBD2. CDR1 is MGHDK and CDR2 is SYGVNS in the germline V gene. CDR3 size: 15 residues. The V segment lost 8 bases and the J segment 3 bases; nucleotides outside the gene matches: 8. The CDR3 is CASPKSAGGYNEQFF. CDR3 bases: TGTGCCAGCCCGAAGTCAGCGGGGGGCTACAATGAGCAGTTCTTC.

The genes are TRBV28 and TRBJ2-5, with 10 bases that match TRBD2. Germline CDR1 reads MDHEN; CDR2 reads SYDVKM. V shed 2 bases and J 9 bases; nucleotides not matched to a gene: 12. The CDR3 is made up of 16 amino acids. CDR3 sequence: CASSLGAAGGPMAQYF. CDR3 coding DNA: TGTGCCAGCAGTTTAGGTGCAGCGGGGGGGCCGATGGCCCAGTACTTC.

The J gene is TRBJ1-2, the V gene TRBV28; 7 positions agree with TRBD1. Trimming cost V 4 bases and J 4 bases; bases outside gene matches: 3. Germline CDR1 MDHEN, CDR2 SYDVKM. This CDR3 contains 13 residues. The CDR3 protein is CASSSGQSYGYTF. In nucleotides, the CDR3 is TGTGCCAGCAGTTCGGGACAGAGCTATGGCTACACCTTC.